A selection of T cell receptor beta chains follows, all from one sample in a study of T-cell reconstitution after alpha-beta-depleted transplantation in children. Via MiXCR, TCRdb re-called the PCR reads, giving one row per CDR3 protein. There are about 120,000 distinct CDR3 sequences in the sample; 9% to 12% occur only once, and less than 10% lies in the top ten. The sample here was PBMCs from the stem cell graft donor, taken from the stem cell graft. These receptors were taken from a human donor who donated a stem cell graft to a child with acute lymphoblastic leukemia. Both conserved end residues are part of each CDR3. A clone size is listed for some rows: how often the clone was seen (once, few, many), or a class if it is expanded.

CASSQDRALFSYEQYF,few,TRBV28
CASSLDGQGGSETQYF,many,TRBV5-1
CASSTSPGGDQPQHF,many,TRBV19
CASSPAILWARIGEQFF,NA,TRBV4-2
CASSKGTSGNNEQFF,NA,TRBV19
CASSPPEGQRNIQYF,many,TRBV18
CASSPRGLLVQETQYF,many,TRBV12-3/TRBV12-4
CASSSPGLPIAKNIQYF,many,TRBV7-2
CASTLSGGAYEQYF,many,TRBV28
CASSTSTGIYGYTF,many,TRBV7-2
CASSAQAGVSTDTQYF,many,TRBV7-3
CASSESSGASYEQYF,few,TRBV25-1
CAWRTSGGAGELFF,NA,TRBV30
CSARDLRLAGGPSEQFF,many,TRBV20-1
CASSQDGYSTDTQYF,many,TRBV4-1
CSARDPSETYEQYF,many,TRBV20-1
CASSEGQGCSGANVLTF,many,TRBV2
CASSYGQEHEQFF,many,TRBV5-1